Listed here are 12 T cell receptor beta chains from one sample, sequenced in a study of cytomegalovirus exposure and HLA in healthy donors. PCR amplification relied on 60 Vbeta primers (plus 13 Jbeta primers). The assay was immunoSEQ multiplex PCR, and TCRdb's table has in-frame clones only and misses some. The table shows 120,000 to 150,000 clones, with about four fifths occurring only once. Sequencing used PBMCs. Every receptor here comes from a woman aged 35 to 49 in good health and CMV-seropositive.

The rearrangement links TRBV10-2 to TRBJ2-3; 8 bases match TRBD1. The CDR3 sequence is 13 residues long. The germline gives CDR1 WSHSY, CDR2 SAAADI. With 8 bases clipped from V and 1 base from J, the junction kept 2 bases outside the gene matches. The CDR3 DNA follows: TGCGCCAGCCTGACAGGGGGCACAGATACGCAGTATTTT. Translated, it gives CASLTGGTDTQYF.

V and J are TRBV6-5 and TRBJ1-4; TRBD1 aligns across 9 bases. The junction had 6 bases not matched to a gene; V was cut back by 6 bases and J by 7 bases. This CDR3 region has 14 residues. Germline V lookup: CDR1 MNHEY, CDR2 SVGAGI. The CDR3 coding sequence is TGTGCCAGCAGCAAACAGGGGGCCGGTGAAAAACTGTTTTTT. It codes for CASSKQGAGEKLFF.

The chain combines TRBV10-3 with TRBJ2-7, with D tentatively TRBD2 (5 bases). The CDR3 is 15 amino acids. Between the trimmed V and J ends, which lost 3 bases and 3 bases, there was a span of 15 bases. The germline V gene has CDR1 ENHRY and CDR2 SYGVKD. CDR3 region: CAISDPGMGFYEQYF. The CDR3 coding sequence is TGTGCCATCAGTGACCCCGGGATGGGGTTCTACGAGCAGTACTTC.

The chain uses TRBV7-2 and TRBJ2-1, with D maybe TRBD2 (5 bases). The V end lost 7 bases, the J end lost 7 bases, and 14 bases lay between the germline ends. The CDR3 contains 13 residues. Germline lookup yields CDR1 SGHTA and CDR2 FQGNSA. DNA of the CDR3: TGTGCCAGCACGATGGGAGTCCCTAATGAGCAGTTCTTC. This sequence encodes CASTMGVPNEQFF. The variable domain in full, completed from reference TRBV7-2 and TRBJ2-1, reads GAGVSQSPSNKVTEKGKDVELRCDPISGHTALYWYRQSLGQGLEFLIYFQGNSAPDKSGLPSDRFSAERTGGSVSTLTIQRTQQEDSAVYLCASTMGVPNEQFFGPGTRLTVL.

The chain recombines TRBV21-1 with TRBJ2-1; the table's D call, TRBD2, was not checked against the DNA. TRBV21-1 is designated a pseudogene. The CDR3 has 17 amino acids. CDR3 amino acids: CASSKSGLGSSYNEQFF. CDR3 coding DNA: TGTGCCAGCAGCAAGTCGGGTCTCGGGAGCTCCTACAATGAGCAGTTCTTC.

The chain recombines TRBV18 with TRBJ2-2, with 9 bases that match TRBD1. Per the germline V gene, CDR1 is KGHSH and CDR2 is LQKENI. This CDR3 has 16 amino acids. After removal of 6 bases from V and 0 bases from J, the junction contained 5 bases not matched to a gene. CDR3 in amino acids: CASSRRTGANTGELFF. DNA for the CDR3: TGTGCCAGCTCCCGAAGGACAGGGGCGAACACCGGGGAGCTGTTTTTT.

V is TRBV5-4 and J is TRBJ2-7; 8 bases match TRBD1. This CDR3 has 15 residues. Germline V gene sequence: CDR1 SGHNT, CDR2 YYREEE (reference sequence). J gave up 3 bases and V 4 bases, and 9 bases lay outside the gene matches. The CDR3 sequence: CASSPPGQVSYEQYF. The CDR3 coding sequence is TGTGCCAGCAGCCCACCGGGACAGGTGAGCTACGAGCAGTACTTC.

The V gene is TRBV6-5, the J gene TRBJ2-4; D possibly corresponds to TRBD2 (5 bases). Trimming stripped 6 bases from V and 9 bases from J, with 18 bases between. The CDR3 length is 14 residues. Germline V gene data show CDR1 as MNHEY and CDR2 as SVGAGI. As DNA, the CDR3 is TGTGCCAGCAGCCCTGTGGAGTTTGAGGGCATTCAGTACTTC. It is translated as CASSPVEFEGIQYF.

CDR3 sequence reads: CASSQTGGDNEQFF. The CDR3 nucleotides read TGTGCCAGCAGCCAGACAGGAGGTGATAATGAGCAGTTCTTC. The chain links TRBV27 to TRBJ2-1; D is perhaps TRBD1 (6 bases). Trimming removed 6 bases from V and 7 bases from J, with 16 bases in between. Per the germline V gene, CDR1 is MNHEY and CDR2 is SMNVEV (reference sequence). The length of the CDR3 is 14 residues.

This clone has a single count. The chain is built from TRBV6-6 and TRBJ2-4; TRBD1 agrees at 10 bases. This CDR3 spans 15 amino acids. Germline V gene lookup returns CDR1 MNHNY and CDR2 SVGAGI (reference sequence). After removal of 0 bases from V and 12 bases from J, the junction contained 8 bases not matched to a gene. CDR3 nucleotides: TGTGCCAGCAGTTACTCTTCGGGACAGGGGCTGGGTCAGTACTTC. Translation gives CASSYSSGQGLGQYF.

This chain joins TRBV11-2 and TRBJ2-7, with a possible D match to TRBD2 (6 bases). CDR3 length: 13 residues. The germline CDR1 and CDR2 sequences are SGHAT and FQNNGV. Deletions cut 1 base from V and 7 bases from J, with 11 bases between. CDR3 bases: TGTGCCAGCAGCTTAGGGAGGGCCGATGAGCAGTACTTC. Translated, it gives CASSLGRADEQYF.

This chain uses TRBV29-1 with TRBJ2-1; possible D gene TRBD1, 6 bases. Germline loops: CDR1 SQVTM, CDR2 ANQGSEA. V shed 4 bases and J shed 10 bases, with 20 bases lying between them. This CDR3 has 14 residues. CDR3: CSVVGAGLQYEQFF. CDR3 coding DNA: TGCAGCGTTGTGGGGGCAGGACTTCAATACGAGCAGTTCTTC.